The clone carrying this T cell receptor beta chain was counted a single time. What it binds is unknown. These data originate in a study of cytomegalovirus exposure and HLA in healthy donors. Study-wide results and limits: Reports indicate that TCR beta sequences accurately predicted the HLA-A and HLA-B alleles of most subjects.

Both 60 Vbeta primers and 13 Jbeta primers went into the PCR. Data came from immunoSEQ multiplex PCR; TCRdb stores just in-frame clones and leaves some out. The repertoire holds approximately 120,000 clones, with approximately 78% as singletons. Trimming removed 7 bases at V and 1 base at J, with 13 bases between. The CDR3 has 13 residues. CDR1 GTSNPN and CDR2 SVGIG come from the germline V gene (reference sequence). Sequences were obtained from PBMCs. J is TRBJ2-5 and V is TRBV30; D might be TRBD2 (6 bases). This sequence was found in a young woman in good health and CMV-seronegative. This CDR3 is CASTGTAQETQYF. The CDR3 nucleotides read TGTGCCTCAACCGGGACTGCCCAAGAGACCCAGTACTTC.